One sample yielded the 10 T cell receptor beta chains listed below, sequenced in a study of long-term antiretroviral therapy in people with HIV. They ran version v3.0 of the immunoSEQ assay at survey level. Repertoires were generated with immunoSEQ multiplex PCR, while TCRdb's copy carries only in-frame clones and drops some. This table holds about 21,000 clones, around 84% found once. The sample was unsorted PBMCs, taken 0.2 years after starting antiretroviral therapy. The receptor set was obtained from a woman aged 25 to 39 with HIV.

In this sample, this clone turned up once. J is TRBJ2-7 and V is TRBV7-6; 7 nucleotides align to TRBD1. Germline assignment: CDR1 SGHVS and CDR2 FNYEAQ. Trimming at V came to 2 bases and at J to 1 base, leaving 20 bases not matched to a gene. CDR3 length equals 20 residues. The CDR3 DNA reads as TGTGCCAGCAGCTTAAATAGATGGGAAGCAACGGGACAGCCTTCCTACGAGCAGTACTTC. Residues: CASSLNRWEATGQPSYEQYF.

This chain uses TRBV29-1 with TRBJ1-4; TRBD1 agrees at 9 bases. CDR3 length: 14 residues. The germline CDR1 and CDR2 sequences are SQVTM and ANQGSEA. Trimming took 6 bases from V and 3 from J; bases not matched to a gene: 5. CDR3 residues: CSVSDRGANEKLFF. In DNA form, the CDR3 reads TGCAGCGTCTCGGACAGGGGAGCTAATGAAAAACTGTTTTTT.

The chain uses TRBV28 and TRBJ2-3; perhaps TRBD2 as D (6 bases). Germline V gene data show CDR1 as MDHEN and CDR2 as SYDVKM. V lost 2 bases, J lost 6 bases, and 12 bases lay in between. The CDR3 length is 14 residues. This chain's CDR3 is CASSLAGTGDTQYF. DNA for the CDR3: TGTGCCAGCAGTTTAGCGGGAACCGGGGATACGCAGTATTTT. The complete variable domain, with remaining parts taken from reference TRBV28 and TRBJ2-3, reads DVKVTQSSRYLVKRTGEKVFLECVQDMDHENMFWYRQDPGLGLRLIYFSYDVKMKEKGDIPEGYSVSREKKERFSLILESASTNQTSMYLCASSLAGTGDTQYFGPGTRLTVL.

The chain employs TRBV6-5 and TRBJ2-3; no clear D gene. Trimming removed 5 bases from V and 4 bases from J, with 13 bases in between. Germline CDR1 MNHEY, CDR2 SVGAGI. The CDR3 has 14 amino acids. CDR3 in amino acids: CASSPPRTPDTQYF. The CDR3 DNA is TGTGCCAGCAGTCCTCCCCGGACGCCAGATACGCAGTATTTT.

The genes are TRBV5-1 and TRBJ2-1; D not resolved. Germline assignment: CDR1 SGHRS and CDR2 YFSETQ. V lost 3 bases and J 0 bases, leaving 10 bases between the germline ends. This CDR3 has 15 residues. The chain's CDR3 is CASSSGESSYNEQFF. The CDR3 region has the DNA TGCGCCAGCAGCTCCGGAGAGAGCTCCTACAATGAGCAGTTCTTC.

The chain carries TRBV6-1 and TRBJ2-5; D perhaps matches TRBD1 (6 bases). CDR1 is MNHNS and CDR2 is SASEGT in the germline V gene. Trimming pared 3 bases from V and 4 bases from J, leaving 15 bases between. CDR3 size: 15 residues. The CDR3 loop reads CASSEGIVGAETQYF. The DNA for the CDR3 is TGTGCCAGCAGTGAGGGGATTGTGGGGGCAGAGACCCAGTACTTC.

The chain joins TRBV10-3 to TRBJ1-1, with D perhaps TRBD1 (5 bases). Trimming pared 6 bases from V and 0 bases from J, leaving 14 bases between. The CDR3 is made up of 15 amino acids. From germline, CDR1 is ENHRY and CDR2 SYGVKD. The CDR3 region has the DNA TGTGCCATCAGACCGTTAGACAGCATGAACACTGAAGCTTTCTTT. Its protein is CAIRPLDSMNTEAFF.

The chain combines TRBV7-7 with TRBJ2-5, with a tentative D call TRBD2 (5 bases). This CDR3 region has 13 residues. In germline, CDR1 is SSHAT, CDR2 FNYEAQ (reference sequence). V gave up 3 bases and J gave up 5 bases, with 10 bases separating them. CDR3: CASSFEGGETQYF. For the CDR3, the DNA is TGTGCCAGCAGCTTCGAGGGCGGGGAGACCCAGTACTTC.

The V gene is TRBV6-6, the J gene TRBJ1-1; 8 positions match TRBD1. Trimming took 2 bases from V and 1 from J; bases not matched to a gene: 6. The germline V gene has CDR1 MNHNY and CDR2 SVGAGI (reference sequence). The CDR3 totals 16 residues. The CDR3, as DNA: TGTGCCAGCAGTTACGACGGACAGGGTGCGAACACTGAAGCTTTCTTT. This codes for CASSYDGQGANTEAFF.

The chain has TRBV19 and TRBJ2-1; 9 nucleotides agree with TRBD1. V shed 5 bases, J shed 4 bases, and the junction held 12 bases outside the gene matches. Germline loops: CDR1 LNHDA, CDR2 SQIVND (reference sequence). This CDR3 comprises 17 residues. The CDR3 here is CASSLTLDRGLYNEQFF. The CDR3 coding sequence is TGTGCCAGTAGTCTAACCTTGGACAGGGGATTATACAATGAGCAGTTCTTC.